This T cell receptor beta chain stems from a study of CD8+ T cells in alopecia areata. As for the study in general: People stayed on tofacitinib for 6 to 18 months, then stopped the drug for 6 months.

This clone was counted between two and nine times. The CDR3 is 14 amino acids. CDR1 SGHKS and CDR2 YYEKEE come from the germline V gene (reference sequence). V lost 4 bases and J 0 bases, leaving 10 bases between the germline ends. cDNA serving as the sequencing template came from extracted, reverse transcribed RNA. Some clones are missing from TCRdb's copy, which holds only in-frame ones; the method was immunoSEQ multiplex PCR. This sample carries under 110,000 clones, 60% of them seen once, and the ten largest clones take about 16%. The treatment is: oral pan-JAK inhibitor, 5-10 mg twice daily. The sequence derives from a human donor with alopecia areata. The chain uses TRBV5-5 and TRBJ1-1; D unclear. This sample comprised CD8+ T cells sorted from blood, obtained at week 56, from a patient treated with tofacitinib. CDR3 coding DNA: TGTGCCAGCAGCCTTAGGACCGTGAACACTGAAGCTTTCTTT. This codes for CASSLRTVNTEAFF.